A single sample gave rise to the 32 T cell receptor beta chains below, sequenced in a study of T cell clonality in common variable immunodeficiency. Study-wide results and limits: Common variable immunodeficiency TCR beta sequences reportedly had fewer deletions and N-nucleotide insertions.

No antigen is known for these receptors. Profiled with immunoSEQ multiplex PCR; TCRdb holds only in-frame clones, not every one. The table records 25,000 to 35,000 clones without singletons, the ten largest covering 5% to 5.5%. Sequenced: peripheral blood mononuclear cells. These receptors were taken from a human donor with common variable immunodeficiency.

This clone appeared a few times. CDR3 protein: CASSEWGGAWSGELFF. The part of the CDR3 DNA that was read is TGTGCCAGCAGTGAATGGGGCGGGGCGTGGAGCGGGGAG. The chain joins TRBV6-1 to TRBJ2-2, with D maybe TRBD2 (6 bases). The read terminates 3 residues before the CDR3 end, so the remaining end is supplied by the germline J gene. The CDR3 spans 16 residues. Between the trimmed V and J ends, which lost 2 bases and 7 bases, there was a span of 17 bases. CDR1 and CDR2 (germline): MNHNS, SASEGT.

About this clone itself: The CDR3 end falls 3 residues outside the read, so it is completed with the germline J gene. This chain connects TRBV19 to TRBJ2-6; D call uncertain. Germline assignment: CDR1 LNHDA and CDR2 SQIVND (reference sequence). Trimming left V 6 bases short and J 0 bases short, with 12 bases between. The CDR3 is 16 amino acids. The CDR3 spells CASRLITNSGANVLTF. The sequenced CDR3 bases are TGTGCCAGTAGGCTCATCACAAACTCTGGGGCCAACGTC. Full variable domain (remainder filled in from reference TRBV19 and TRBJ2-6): DGGITQSPKYLFRKEGQNVTLSCEQNLNHDAMYWYRQDPGQGLRLIYYSQIVNDFQKGDIAEGYSVSREKKESFPLTVTSAQKNPTAFYLCASRLITNSGANVLTFGAGSRLTVL.

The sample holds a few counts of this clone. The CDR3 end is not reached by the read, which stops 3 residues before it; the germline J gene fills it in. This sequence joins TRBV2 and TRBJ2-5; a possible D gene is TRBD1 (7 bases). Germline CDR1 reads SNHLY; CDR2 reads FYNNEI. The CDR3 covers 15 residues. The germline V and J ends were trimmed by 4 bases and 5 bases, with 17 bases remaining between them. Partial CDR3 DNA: TGTGCCAGCAGTGGCGGGACAGAGATATCGGAGACC. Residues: CASSGGTEISET. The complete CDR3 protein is CASSGGTEISETQYF. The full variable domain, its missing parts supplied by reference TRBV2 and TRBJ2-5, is EPEVTQTPSHQVTQMGQEVILRCVPISNHLYFYWYRQILGQKVEFLVSFYNNEISEKSEIFDDQFSVERPDGSNFTLKIRSTKLEDSAMYFCASSGGTEISETQYFGPGTRLLVL.

The CDR3 DNA, read in part, is TGTGCCAGCAGCTTAGGGACGGGGCAAGAGACC. Its protein product is CASSLGTGQET. The CDR3, in full, reads CASSLGTGQETQYF. The chain recombines TRBV7-6 with TRBJ2-5; D may be TRBD2 (5 bases). The missing CDR3 end, 3 residues past where the read stops, is filled in from the germline J gene. The CDR3 has 14 residues. Trimming removed 1 base at V and 2 bases at J, with 8 bases between. Per the germline V gene, CDR1 is SGHVS and CDR2 is FNYEAQ.

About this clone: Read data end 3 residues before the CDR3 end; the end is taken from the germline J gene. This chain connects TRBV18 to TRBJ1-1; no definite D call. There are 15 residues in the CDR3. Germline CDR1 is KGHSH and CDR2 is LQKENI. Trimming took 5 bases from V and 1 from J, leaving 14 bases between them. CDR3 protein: CASSKSGERNTEAFF. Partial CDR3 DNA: TGTGCCAGCTCAAAATCCGGGGAGAGGAACACTGAA.

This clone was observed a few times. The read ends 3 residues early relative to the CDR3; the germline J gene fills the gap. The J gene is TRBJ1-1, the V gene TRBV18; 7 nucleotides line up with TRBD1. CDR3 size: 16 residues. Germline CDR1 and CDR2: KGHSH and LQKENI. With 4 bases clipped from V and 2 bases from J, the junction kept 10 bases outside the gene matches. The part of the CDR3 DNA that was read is TGTGCCAGCTCACAGGGCACAGGGGAATTAAACACTGAA. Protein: CASSQGTGELNTE. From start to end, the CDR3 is CASSQGTGELNTEAFF.

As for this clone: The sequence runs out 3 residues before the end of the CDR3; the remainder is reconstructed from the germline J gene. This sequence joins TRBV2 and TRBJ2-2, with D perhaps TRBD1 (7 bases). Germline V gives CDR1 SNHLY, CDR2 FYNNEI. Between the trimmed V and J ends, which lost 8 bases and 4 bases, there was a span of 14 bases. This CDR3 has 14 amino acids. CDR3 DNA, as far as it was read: TGTGCCAGCCGGGGGACAGCCGCCACCGGGGAG. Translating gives CASRGTAATGE. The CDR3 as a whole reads CASRGTAATGELFF. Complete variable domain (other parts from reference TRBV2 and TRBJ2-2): EPEVTQTPSHQVTQMGQEVILRCVPISNHLYFYWYRQILGQKVEFLVSFYNNEISEKSEIFDDQFSVERPDGSNFTLKIRSTKLEDSAMYFCASRGTAATGELFFGEGSRLTVL.

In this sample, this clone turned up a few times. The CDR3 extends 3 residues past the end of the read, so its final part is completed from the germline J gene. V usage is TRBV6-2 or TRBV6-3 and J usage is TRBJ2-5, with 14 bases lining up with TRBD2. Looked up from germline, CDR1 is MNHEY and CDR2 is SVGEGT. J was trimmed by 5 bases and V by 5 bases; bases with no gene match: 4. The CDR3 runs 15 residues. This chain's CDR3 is CASSQRLAGGETQYF. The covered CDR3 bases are TGTGCCAGCAGTCAAAGACTAGCGGGGGGGGAGACC.

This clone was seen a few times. Here the CDR3 reads CASSSQGALVNYGYTF. CDR3 bases read: TGTGCCAGCAGCTCACAGGGGGCGCTTGTCAACTATGGC. V usage is TRBV7-6 and J usage is TRBJ1-2, with 9 nucleotides matching TRBD1. The sequenced fragment ends 3 residues before the CDR3 boundary, so the rest is inferred from the germline J gene. In germline, CDR1 is SGHVS, CDR2 FNYEAQ. J gave up 2 bases and V 4 bases, and 8 bases lay outside the gene matches. CDR3 size: 16 residues.

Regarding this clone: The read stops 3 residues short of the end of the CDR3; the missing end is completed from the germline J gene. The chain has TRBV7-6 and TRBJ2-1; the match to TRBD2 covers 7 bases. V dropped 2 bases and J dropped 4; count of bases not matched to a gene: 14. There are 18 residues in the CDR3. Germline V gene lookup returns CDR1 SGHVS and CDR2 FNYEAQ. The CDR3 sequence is CASSLYVPGASGYNEQFF. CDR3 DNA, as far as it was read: TGTGCCAGCAGCTTATACGTCCCCGGGGCTAGCGGATACAATGAG.

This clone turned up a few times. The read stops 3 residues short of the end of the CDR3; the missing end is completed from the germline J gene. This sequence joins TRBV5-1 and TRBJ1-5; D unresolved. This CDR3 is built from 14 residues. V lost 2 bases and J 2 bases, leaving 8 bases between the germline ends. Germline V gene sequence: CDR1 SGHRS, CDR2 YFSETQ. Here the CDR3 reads CASSFGGRNQPQHF. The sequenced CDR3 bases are TGCGCCAGCAGCTTTGGAGGGCGCAATCAGCCC. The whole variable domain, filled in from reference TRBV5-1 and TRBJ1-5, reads KAGVTQTPRYLIKTRGQQVTLSCSPISGHRSVSWYQQTPGQGLQFLFEYFSETQRNKGNFPGRFSGRQFSNSRSEMNVSTLELGDSALYLCASSFGGRNQPQHFGDGTRLSIL.

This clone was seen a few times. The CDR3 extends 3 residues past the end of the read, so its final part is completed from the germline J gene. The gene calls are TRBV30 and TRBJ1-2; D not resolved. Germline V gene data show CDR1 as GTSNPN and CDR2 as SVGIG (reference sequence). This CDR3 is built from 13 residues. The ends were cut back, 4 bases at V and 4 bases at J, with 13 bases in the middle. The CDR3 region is CAWKVQAGYGYTF. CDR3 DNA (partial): TGTGCCTGGAAGGTCCAGGCGGGCTATGGC.

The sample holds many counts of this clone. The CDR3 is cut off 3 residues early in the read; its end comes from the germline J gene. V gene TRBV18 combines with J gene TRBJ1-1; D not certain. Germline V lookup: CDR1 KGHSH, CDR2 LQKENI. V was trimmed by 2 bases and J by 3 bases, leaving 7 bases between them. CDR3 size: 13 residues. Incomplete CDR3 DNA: TGTGCCAGCTCACCAAACGCGGACACTGAA. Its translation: CASSPNADTE. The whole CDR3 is CASSPNADTEAFF.

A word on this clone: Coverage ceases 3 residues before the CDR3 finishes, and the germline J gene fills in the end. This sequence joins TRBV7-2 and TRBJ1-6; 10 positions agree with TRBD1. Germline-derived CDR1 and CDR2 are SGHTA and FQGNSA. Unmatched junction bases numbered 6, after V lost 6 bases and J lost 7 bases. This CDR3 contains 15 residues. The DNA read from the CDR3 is TGTGCCAGCAGGGACGAGACAGGGGGCAATTCACCC. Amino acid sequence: CASRDETGGNSP. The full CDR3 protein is CASRDETGGNSPLHF.

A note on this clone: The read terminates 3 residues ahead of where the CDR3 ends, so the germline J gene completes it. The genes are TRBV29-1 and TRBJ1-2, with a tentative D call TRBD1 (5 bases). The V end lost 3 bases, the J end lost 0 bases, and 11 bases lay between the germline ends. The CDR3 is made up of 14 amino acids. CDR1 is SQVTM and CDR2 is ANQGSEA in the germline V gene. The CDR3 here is CSVDGQGANYGYTF. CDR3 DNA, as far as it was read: TGCAGCGTTGATGGTCAGGGAGCTAACTATGGC.

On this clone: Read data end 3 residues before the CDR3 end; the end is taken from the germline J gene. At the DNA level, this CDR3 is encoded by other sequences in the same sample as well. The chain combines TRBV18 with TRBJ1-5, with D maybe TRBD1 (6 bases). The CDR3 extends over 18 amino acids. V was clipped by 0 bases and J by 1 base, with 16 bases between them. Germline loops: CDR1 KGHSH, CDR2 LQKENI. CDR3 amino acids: CASSPPHGRGTSNQPQHF. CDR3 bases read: TGTGCCAGCTCACCACCCCACGGCAGGGGAACGAGCAATCAGCCC. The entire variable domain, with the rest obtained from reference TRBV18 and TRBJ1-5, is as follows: NAGVMQNPRHLVRRRGQEARLRCSPMKGHSHVYWYRQLPEEGLKFMVYLQKENIIDESGMPKERFSAEFPKEGPSILRIQQVVRGDSAAYFCASSPPHGRGTSNQPQHFGDGTRLSIL.

CDR3 DNA (partial): TGTGCCAGCAGTTACGGAAGGGGAGATCAGCCC. Translated: CASSYGRGDQP. The full CDR3 reads CASSYGRGDQPQHF. This sequence joins TRBV6-2 or TRBV6-3 and TRBJ1-5; D is perhaps TRBD1 (5 bases). The CDR3 end falls 3 residues outside the read, so it is completed with the germline J gene. The CDR3 sequence is 14 residues long. Germline lookup yields CDR1 MNHEY and CDR2 SVGEGT. V was shortened by 2 bases and J by 5 bases, with 10 bases between the two germline ends.

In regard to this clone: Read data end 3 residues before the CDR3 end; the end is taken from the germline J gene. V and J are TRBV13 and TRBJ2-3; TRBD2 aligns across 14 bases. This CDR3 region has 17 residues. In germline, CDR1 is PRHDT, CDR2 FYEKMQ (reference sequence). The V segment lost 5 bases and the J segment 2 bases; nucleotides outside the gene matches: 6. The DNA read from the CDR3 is TGTGCCAGCAGCAAGAGACTAGCGGGGGGGAACACAGATACG. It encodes CASSKRLAGGNTDT. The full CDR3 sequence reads CASSKRLAGGNTDTQYF.

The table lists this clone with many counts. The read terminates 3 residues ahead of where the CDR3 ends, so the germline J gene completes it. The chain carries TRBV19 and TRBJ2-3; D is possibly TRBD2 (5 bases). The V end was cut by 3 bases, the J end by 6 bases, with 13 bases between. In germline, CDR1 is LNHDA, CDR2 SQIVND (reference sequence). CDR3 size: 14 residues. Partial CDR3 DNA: TGTGCCAGTAGTATCGCAACGGGGTACGATACG. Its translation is CASSIATGYDT. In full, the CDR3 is CASSIATGYDTQYF.

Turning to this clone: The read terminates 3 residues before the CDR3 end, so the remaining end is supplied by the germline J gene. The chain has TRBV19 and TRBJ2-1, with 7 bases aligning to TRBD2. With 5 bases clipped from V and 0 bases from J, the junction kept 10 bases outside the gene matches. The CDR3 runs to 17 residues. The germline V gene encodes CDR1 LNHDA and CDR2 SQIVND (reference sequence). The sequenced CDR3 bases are TGTGCCAGTAGTCCCACAATAGCGGGTAGCTCCTACAATGAG. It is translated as CASSPTIAGSSYNE. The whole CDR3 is CASSPTIAGSSYNEQFF.

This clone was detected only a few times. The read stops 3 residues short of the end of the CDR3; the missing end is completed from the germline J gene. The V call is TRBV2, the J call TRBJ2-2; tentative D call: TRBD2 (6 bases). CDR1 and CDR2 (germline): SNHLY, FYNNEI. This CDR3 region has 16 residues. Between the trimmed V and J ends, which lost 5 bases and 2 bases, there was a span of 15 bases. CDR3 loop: CASSPTWDSNTGELFF. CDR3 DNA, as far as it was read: TGTGCCAGCAGTCCGACCTGGGACTCCAACACCGGGGAG.

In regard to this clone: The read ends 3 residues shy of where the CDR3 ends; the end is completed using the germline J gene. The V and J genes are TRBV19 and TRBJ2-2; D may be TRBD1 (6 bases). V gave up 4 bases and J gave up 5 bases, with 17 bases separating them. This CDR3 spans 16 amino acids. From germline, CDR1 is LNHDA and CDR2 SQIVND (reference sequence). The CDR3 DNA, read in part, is TGTGCCAGTAGTACACAGGGAAGATTGCGTACCGGGGAG. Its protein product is CASSTQGRLRTGE. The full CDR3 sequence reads CASSTQGRLRTGELFF.

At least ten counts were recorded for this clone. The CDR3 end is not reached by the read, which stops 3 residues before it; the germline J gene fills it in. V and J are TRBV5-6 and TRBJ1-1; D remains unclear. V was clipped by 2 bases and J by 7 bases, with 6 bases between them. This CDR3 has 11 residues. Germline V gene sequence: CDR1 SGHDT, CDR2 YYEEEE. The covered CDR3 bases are TGTGCCAGCAGCTTACAGCTTGAA. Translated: CASSLQLE. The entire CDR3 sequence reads CASSLQLEAFF.

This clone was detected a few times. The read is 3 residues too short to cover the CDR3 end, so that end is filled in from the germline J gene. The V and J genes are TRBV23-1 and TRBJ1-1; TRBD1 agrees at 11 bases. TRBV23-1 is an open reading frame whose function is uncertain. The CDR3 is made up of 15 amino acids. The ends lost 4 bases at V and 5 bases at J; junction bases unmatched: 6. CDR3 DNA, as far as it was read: TGCGCCAGCAGTCCGGACCGGGACAGGGGGACTGAA. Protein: CASSPDRDRGTE. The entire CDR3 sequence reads CASSPDRDRGTEAFF.

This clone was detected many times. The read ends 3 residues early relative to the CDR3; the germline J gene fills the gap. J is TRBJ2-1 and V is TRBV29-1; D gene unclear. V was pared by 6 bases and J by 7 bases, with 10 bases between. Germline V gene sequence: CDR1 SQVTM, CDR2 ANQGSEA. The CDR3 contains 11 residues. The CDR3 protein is CSVPKLNEQFF. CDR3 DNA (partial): TGCAGCGTCCCTAAGCTGAATGAG.

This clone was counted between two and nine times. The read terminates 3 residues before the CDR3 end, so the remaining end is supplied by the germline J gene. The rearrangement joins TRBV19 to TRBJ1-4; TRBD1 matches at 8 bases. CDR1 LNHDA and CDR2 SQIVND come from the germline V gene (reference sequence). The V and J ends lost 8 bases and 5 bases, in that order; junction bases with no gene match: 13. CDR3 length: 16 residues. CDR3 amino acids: CASQRQGNQQNEKLFF. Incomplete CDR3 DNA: TGTGCCAGTCAAAGACAGGGGAACCAACAGAATGAAAAA. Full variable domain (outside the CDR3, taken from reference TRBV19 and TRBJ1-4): DGGITQSPKYLFRKEGQNVTLSCEQNLNHDAMYWYRQDPGQGLRLIYYSQIVNDFQKGDIAEGYSVSREKKESFPLTVTSAQKNPTAFYLCASQRQGNQQNEKLFFGSGTQLSVL.

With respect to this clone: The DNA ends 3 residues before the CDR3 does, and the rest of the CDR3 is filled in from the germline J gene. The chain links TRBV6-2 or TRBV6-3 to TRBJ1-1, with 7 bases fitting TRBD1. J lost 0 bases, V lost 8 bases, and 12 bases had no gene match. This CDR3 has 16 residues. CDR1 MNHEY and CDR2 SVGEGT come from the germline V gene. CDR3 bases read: TGTGCCAGCTCATCAATTCAGACAGGGATGAACACTGAA. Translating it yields CASSSIQTGMNTE. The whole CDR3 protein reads CASSSIQTGMNTEAFF.

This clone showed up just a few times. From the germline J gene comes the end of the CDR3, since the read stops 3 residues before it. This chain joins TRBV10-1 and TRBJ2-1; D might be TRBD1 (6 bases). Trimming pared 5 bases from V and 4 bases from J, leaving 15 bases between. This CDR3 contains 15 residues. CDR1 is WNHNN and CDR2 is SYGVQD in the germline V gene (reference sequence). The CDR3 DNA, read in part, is TGCGCCAGCAGTCTCGGACAGACCCCTTACAATGAG. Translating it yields CASSLGQTPYNE. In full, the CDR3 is CASSLGQTPYNEQFF.

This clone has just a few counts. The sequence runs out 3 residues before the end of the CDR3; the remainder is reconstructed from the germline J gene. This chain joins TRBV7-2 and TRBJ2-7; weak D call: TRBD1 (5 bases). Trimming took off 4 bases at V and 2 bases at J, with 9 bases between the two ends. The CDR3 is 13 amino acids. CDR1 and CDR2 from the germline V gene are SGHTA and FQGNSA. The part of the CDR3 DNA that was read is TGTGCCAGCAGCTCCCCGACAGCCTACGAG. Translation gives CASSSPTAYE. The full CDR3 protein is CASSSPTAYEQYF.

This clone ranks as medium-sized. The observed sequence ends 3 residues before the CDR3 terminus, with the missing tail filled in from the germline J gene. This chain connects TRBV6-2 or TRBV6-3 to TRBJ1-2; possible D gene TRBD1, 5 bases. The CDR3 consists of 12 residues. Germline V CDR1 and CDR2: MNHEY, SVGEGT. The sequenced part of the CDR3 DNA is TGTGCCAGCAGTTACAGGGGAGGAGGC. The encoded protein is CASSYRGGG. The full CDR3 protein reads CASSYRGGGYTF.

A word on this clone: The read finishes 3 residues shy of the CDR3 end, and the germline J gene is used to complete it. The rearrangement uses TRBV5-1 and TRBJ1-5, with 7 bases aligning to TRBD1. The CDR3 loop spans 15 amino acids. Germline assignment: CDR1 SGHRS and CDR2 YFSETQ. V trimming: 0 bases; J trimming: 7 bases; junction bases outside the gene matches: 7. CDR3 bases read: TGCGCCAGCAGCTTGGGAGGGACAGAGGGCCAGCCC. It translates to CASSLGGTEGQP. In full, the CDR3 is CASSLGGTEGQPQHF.

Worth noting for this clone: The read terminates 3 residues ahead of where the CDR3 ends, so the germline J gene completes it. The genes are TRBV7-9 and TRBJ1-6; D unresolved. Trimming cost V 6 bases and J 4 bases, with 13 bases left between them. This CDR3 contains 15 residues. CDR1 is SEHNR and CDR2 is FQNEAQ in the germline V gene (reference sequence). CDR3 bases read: TGTGCCAGCAGACCTCCACCAGCGTATAATTCACCC. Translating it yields CASRPPPAYNSP. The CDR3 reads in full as CASRPPPAYNSPLHF.